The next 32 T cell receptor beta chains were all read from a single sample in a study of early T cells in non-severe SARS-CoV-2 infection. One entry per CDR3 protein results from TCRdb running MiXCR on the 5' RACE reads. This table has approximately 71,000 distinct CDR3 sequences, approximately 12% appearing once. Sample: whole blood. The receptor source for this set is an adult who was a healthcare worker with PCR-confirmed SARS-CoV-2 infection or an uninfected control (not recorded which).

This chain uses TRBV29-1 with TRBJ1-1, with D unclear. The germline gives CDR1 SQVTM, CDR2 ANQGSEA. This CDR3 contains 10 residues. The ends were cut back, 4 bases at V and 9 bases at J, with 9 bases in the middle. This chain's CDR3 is CSVVREKAFF. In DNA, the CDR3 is TGCAGCGTTGTTCGGGAGAAAGCTTTCTTT.

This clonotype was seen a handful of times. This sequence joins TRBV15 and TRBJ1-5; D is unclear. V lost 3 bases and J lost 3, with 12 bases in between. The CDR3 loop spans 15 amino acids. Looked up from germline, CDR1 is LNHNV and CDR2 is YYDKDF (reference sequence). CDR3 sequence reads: CATSSGRVFNQPQHF. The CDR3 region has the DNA TGTGCCACCAGCAGCGGGCGGGTCTTCAATCAGCCCCAGCATTTT. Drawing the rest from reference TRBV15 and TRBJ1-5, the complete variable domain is DAMVIQNPRYQVTQFGKPVTLSCSQTLNHNVMYWYQQKSSQAPKLLFHYYDKDFNNEADTPDNFQSRRPNTSFCFLDIRSPGLGDTAMYLCATSSGRVFNQPQHFGDGTRLSIL.

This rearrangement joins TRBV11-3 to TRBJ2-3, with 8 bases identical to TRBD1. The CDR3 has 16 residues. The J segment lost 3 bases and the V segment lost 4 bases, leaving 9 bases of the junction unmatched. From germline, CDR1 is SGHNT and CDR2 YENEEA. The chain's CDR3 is CASSSTGTGPTDTQYF. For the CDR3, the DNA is TGTGCCAGCAGCTCGACCGGGACAGGTCCTACAGATACGCAGTATTTT. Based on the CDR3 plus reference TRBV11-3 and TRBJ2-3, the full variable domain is EAGVVQSPRYKIIEKKQPVAFWCNPISGHNTLYWYLQNLGQGPELLIRYENEEAVDDSQLPKDRFSAERLKGVDSTLKIQPAELGDSAVYLCASSSTGTGPTDTQYFGPGTRLTVL.

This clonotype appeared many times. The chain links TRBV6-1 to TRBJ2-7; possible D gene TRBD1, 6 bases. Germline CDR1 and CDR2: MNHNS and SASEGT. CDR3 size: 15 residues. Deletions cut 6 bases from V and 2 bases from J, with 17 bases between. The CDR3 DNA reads TGTGCCAGCAGCCTAGTTCCGGACAGAGCCTACGAGCAGTACTTC. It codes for CASSLVPDRAYEQYF.

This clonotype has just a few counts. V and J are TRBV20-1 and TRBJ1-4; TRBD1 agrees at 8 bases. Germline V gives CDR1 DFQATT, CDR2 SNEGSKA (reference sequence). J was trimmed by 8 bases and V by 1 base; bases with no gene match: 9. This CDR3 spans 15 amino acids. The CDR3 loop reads CSARGPTGVGEKLFF. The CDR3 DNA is TGCAGTGCTAGAGGCCCGACAGGGGTAGGAGAAAAACTGTTTTTT.

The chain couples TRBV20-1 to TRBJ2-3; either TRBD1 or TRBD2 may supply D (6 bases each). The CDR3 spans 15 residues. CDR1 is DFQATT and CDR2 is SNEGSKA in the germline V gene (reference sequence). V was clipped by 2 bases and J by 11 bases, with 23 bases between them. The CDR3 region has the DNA TGCAGTGCTAGAATTTGGGGGCGGGGTCAGGTGGAGCAGTATTTT. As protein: CSARIWGRGQVEQYF.

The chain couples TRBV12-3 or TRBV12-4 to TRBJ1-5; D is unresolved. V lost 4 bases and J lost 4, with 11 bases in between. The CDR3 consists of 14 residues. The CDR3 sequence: CASSYTASNQPQHF. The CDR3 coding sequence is TGTGCCAGCAGTTATACAGCGTCAAATCAGCCCCAGCATTTT.

DNA for the CDR3: TGTGCCAGCGGGCGCACAGATACGCAGTATTTT. This translates into CASGRTDTQYF. The chain is built from TRBV3-1 and TRBJ2-3; D not resolved. V dropped 8 bases and J dropped 1 base, with 4 bases sitting between them. Germline CDR1 reads LGHDT; CDR2 reads YNNKEL (reference sequence). The CDR3 runs 11 residues.

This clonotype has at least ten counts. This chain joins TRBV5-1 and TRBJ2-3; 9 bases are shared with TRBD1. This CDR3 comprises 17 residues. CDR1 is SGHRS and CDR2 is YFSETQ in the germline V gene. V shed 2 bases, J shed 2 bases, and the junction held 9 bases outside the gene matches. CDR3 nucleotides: TGCGCCAGCAGCTTATACCTGGGACAGGGATCCACAGATACGCAGTATTTT. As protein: CASSLYLGQGSTDTQYF.

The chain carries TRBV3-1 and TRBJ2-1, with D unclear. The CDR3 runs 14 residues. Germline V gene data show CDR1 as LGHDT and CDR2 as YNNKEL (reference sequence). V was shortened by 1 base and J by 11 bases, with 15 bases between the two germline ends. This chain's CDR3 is CASSQVGPRPKQFF. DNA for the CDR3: TGTGCCAGCAGCCAAGTAGGACCCCGTCCCAAGCAGTTCTTC.

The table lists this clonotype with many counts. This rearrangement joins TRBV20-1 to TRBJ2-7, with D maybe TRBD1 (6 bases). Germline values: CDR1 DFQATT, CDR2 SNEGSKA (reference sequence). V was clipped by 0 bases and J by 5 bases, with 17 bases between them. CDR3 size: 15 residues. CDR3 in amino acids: CSARDFGTPSDEQYF. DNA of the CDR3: TGCAGTGCTAGAGACTTCGGGACACCATCCGACGAGCAGTACTTC.

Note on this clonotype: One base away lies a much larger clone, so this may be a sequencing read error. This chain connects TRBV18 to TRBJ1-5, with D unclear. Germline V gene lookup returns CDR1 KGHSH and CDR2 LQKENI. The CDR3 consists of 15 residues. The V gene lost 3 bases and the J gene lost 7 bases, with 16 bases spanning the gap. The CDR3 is CASSPDSRARQPQHF. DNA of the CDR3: TGTGCCAGCTCACCCGATTCGCGGGCTCGGCAGCCCCAGCATTTT.

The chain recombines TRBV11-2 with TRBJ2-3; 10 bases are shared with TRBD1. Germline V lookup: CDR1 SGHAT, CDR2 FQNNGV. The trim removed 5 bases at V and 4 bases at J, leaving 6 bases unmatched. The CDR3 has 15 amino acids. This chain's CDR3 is CASSTWTGGADTQYF. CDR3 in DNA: TGTGCCAGCAGCACCTGGACAGGGGGGGCAGATACGCAGTATTTT.

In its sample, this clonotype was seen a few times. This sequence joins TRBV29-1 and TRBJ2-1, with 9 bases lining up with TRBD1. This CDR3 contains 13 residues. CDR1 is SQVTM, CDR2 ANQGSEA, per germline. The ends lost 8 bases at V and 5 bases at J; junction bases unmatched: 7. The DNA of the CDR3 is TGCAGCTGGGGACAGGGAGGGAACAATGAGCAGTTCTTC. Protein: CSWGQGGNNEQFF.

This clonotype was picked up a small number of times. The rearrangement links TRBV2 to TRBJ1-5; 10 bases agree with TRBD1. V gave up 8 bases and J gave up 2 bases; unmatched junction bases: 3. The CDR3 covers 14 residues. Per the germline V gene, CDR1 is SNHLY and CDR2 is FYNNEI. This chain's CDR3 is CASVGTGGNQPQHF. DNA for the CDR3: TGTGCCAGCGTCGGGACAGGGGGCAATCAGCCCCAGCATTTT.

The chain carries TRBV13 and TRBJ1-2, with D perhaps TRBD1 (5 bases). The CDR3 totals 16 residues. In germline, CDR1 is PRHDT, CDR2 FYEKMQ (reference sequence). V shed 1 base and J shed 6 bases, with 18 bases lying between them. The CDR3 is CASSLDRTGESDGYTF. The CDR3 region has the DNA TGTGCCAGCAGCTTAGATCGGACGGGGGAGTCGGATGGCTACACCTTC. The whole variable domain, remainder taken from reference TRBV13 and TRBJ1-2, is AAGVIQSPRHLIKEKRETATLKCYPIPRHDTVYWYQQGPGQDPQFLISFYEKMQSDKGSIPDRFSAQQFSDYHSELNMSSLELGDSALYFCASSLDRTGESDGYTFGSGTRLTVV.

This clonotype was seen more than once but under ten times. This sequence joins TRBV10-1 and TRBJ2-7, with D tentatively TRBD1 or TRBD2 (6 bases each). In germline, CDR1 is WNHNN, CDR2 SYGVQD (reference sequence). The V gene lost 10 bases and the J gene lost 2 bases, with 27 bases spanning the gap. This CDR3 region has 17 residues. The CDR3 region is CATMGRDAKGGTYEQYF. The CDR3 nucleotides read TGCGCCACGATGGGCCGGGACGCAAAGGGGGGAACCTACGAGCAGTACTTC.

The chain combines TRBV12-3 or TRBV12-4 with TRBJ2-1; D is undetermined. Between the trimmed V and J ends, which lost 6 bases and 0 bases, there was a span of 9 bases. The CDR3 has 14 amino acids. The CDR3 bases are TGTGCCAGCAGATGGAACTCCTCCTACAATGAGCAGTTCTTC. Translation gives CASRWNSSYNEQFF.

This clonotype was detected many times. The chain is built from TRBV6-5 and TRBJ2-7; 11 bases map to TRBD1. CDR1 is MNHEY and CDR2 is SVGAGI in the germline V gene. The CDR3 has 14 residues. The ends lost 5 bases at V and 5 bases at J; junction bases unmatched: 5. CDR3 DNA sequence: TGTGCCAGCAGTGGGGACAGGGGGTGGGACGAGCAGTACTTC. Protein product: CASSGDRGWDEQYF.

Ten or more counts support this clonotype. Here the CDR3 DNA reads TGCAGTGCTAGAAGGCTTTTGTTCCAGGGCGGGAGCTCCTACAATGAGCAGTTCTTC. Translated, it gives CSARRLLFQGGSSYNEQFF. This chain joins TRBV20-1 and TRBJ2-1; 7 bases line up with TRBD2. Germline loops: CDR1 DFQATT, CDR2 SNEGSKA (reference sequence). CDR3 size: 19 residues. J lost 0 bases, V lost 2 bases, and 16 bases had no gene match.

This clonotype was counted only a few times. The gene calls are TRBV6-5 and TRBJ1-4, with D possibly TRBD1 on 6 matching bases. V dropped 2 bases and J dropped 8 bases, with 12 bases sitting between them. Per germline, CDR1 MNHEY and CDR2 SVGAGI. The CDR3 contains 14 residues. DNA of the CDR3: TGTGCCAGCAGTTACCATACAGGGAGAGAAAAACTGTTTTTT. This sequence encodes CASSYHTGREKLFF.

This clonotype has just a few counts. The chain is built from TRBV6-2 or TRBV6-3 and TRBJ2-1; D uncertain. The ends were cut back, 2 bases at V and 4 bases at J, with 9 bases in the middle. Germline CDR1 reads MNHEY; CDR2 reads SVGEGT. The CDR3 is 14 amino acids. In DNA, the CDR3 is TGTGCCAGCAGTTACAGGCGACTTTACAATGAGCAGTTCTTC. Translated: CASSYRRLYNEQFF.

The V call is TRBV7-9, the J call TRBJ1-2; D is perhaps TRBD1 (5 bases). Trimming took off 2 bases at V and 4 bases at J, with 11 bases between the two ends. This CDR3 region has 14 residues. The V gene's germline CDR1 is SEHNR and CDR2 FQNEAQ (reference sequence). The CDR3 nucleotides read TGTGCCAGCAGCTTAAGGCCTGACAGCTATGGCTACACCTTC. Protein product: CASSLRPDSYGYTF.

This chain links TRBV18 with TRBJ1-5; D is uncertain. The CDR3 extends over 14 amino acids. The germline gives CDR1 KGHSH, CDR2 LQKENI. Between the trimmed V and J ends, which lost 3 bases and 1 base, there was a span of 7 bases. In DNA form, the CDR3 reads TGTGCCAGCTCACCGGCAGAAAGCAATCAGCCCCAGCATTTT. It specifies CASSPAESNQPQHF.

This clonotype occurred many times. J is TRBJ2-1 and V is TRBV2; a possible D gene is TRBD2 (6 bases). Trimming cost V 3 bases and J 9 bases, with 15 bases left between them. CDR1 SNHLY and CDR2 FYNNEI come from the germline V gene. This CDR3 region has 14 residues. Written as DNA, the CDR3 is TGTGCCAGCAGTGACAGGCTTTCAGCGGGTGAGCAGTTCTTC. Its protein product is CASSDRLSAGEQFF.

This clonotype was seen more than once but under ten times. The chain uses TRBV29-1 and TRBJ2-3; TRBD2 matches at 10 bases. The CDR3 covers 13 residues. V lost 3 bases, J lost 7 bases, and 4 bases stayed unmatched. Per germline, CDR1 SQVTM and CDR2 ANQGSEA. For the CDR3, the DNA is TGCAGCGTTGAGCTAGCGGGAGTGAATACGCAGTATTTT. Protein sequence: CSVELAGVNTQYF.

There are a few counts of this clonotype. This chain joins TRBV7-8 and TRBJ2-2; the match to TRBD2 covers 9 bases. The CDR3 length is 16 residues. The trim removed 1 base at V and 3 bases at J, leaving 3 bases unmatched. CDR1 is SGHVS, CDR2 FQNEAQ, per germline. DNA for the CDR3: TGTGCCAGCAGCTTAGAGACTAGCGGATACACCGGGGAGCTGTTTTTT. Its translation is CASSLETSGYTGELFF.

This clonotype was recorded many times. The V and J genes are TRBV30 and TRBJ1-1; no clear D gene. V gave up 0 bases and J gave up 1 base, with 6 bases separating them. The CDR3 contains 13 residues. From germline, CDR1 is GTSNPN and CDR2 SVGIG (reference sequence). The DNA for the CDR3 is TGTGCCTGGAGTGTACTCGGGAACACTGAAGCTTTCTTT. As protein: CAWSVLGNTEAFF.

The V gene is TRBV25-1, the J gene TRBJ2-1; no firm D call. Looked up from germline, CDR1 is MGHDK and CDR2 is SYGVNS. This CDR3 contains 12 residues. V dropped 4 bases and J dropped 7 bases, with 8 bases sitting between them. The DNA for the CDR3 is TGTGCCAGCAGTGGACTGGTAAATGAGCAGTTCTTC. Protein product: CASSGLVNEQFF.

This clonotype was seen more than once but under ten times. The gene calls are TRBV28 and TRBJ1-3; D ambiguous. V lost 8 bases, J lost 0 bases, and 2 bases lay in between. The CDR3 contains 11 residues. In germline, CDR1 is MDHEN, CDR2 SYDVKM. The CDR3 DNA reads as TGTGCCAGCCGCTCTGGAAACACCATATATTTT. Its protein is CASRSGNTIYF.

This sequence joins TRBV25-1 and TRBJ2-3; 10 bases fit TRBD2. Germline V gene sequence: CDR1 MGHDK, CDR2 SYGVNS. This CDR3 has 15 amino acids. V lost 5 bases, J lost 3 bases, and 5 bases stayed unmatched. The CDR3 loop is CASSRGTSVTDTQYF. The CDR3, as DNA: TGTGCCAGCAGTAGGGGGACTAGCGTAACAGATACGCAGTATTTT.

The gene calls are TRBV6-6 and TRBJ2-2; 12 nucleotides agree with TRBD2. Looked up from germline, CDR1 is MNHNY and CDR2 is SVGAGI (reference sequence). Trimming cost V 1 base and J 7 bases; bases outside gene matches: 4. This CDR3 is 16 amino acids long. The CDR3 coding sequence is TGTGCCAGCAGTTACTGGCTAGCGGGAGGGAGCGGGGAGCTGTTTTTT. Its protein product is CASSYWLAGGSGELFF.